These T cell receptor beta chains were read from a single sample in a study of blood T cell repertoires in COVID-19. TCRdb's copy holds only in-frame clones and misses some; the assay was immunoSEQ multiplex PCR. The top ten hold roughly 10% of the sample, which has about 250,000 clones, about 80% seen once. Sequenced sample: peripheral blood. These receptors were collected from an elderly man with acute or convalescent COVID-19. The conserved cysteine and the conserved F or W are not part of the CDR3 here.

>TRBV6-6
ASSYSPSGSSYEQY
>TRBV4-1
ASSQEGGDPRNTEAF
>TRBV28
ASSLASRGNNSPLH
>TRBV7-3
ASSPKLGGSGANVLT
>TRBV14
ASSQDRVGSYEQY
>TRBV19
ASSPTGVSNQPQH
>TRBV5-1
ASSLEGGNQPQH
>TRBV9
ASSFTGTDSGNTIY
>TRBV28
ASSSVTVKRGQY
>TRBV19
ASSSPGAGRDEQF
>TRBV12-3/TRBV12-4
ASSLNRGLGYT
>TRBV28
ASSLRRVNSPLH
>TRBV7-6
ASSLARGRFYNSPLH
>TRBV6-5
ASRRSWNQPQH
>TRBV28
ASSFRGRAGVYEQY
>TRBV18
ASSLDRVAVGNTIY
>TRBV5-4
ASSRGNEQF
>TRBV3-1/TRBV3-2
ASSRTENTEAF
>TRBV24-1
ATSDSKGPGTEAF
>TRBV9
ASSVGQGSYNEQF
>TRBV5-5
ASSFRMLGGSSYEQY
>TRBV18
ASSPSDSNQPQH
>TRBV4-2
ASSQGLATYNEQF
>TRBV10-3
AISGLSEQF
>TRBV7-2
ASSLAAQGREAF
>TRBV18
ASSSTGRVMNTEAF
>TRBV6-5
ASSYIAGVGEQY
>TRBV6-2/TRBV6-3
ATSGGARQETQY
>TRBV11-2
ASSLDRGQPQH
>TRBV19
ASSIARGNTEAF
>TRBV28
ASSPPGQRYSKAKNIQY
>TRBV28
ASSAPARSGNEQF
>TRBV27
ASSSFRQGEQF
>TRBV6-5
ASRPGQANTGELF
>TRBV7-3
ASSLKGTPSSGANVLT
>TRBV24-1
ATSASRKGAYEQY
>TRBV15
ATSRDRARNQPQH
>TRBV28
ASSLGNRPYGYT
>TRBV28
ASSLYTGTVLAKNIQY
>TRBV7-2
ASSLGGASSYNSPLH
>TRBV25-1
ASSGRLLRDRALYEQY
>TRBV5-4
ASSSTITGVNQPQH
>TRBV28
ASRGQGPYGYT
>TRBV24-1
ATSDLSGRGDTQY
>TRBV10-3
AISESWGRSATNEKLF
>TRBV5-1
ASSPAGPGGNSPLH
>TRBV27
ASSPLDRAATEAF
>TRBV11-2
ASSLIQGPGTGSYEQY
>TRBV10-3
AISPLSGRAAYEQY